The 14 T cell receptor beta chains presented below share a single source sample, sequenced in a study of T-cell memory formation after mild COVID-19. MiXCR, run by TCRdb on the 5' RACE reads, gives a single entry per CDR3 protein. The data show around 90,000 distinct CDR3 sequences, about 13% seen once. The sample taken for sequencing was PBMCs or a T cell subset sorted from them (not recorded which). The source is an adult woman who had mild COVID-19 (a few samples of this study predate the infection). Cell type and time point are not known.

This clonotype was counted between two and nine times. V is TRBV5-1 and J is TRBJ2-7, with 9 bases identical to TRBD1. Germline assignment: CDR1 SGHRS and CDR2 YFSETQ. The CDR3 extends over 15 amino acids. Trimming removed 0 bases from V and 3 bases from J; junction bases left unmatched: 4. This CDR3 is CASSLEGTGIYEQYF. CDR3 nucleotides: TGCGCCAGCAGCTTGGAGGGGACAGGGATCTACGAGCAGTACTTC.

This clonotype was seen a handful of times. The chain couples TRBV5-5 to TRBJ2-4; no reliable D call. Trimming took 0 bases from V and 0 from J, leaving 10 bases between them. The CDR3 consists of 16 residues. The germline V gene has CDR1 SGHKS and CDR2 YYEKEE (reference sequence). The CDR3 region has the DNA TGTGCCAGCAGCTTGGGCGTGGCTCTAGCCAAAAACATTCAGTACTTC. It specifies CASSLGVALAKNIQYF. Full variable domain (rest looked up from reference TRBV5-5 and TRBJ2-4): DAGVTQSPTHLIKTRGQQVTLRCSPISGHKSVSWYQQVLGQGPQFIFQYYEKEERGRGNFPDRFSARQFPNYSSELNVNALLLGDSALYLCASSLGVALAKNIQYFGAGTRLSVL.

This clonotype was seen more than once but under ten times. V is TRBV7-8 and J is TRBJ2-5; D might be TRBD2 (6 bases). CDR1 and CDR2 (germline): SGHVS, FQNEAQ. The V gene lost 2 bases and the J gene lost 1 base, with 8 bases spanning the gap. This CDR3 comprises 14 residues. The CDR3 loop reads CASSLLGGQETQYF. The CDR3 coding sequence is TGTGCCAGCAGCTTACTGGGGGGCCAAGAGACCCAGTACTTC.

The sample holds many counts of this clonotype. Here the CDR3 reads CASSPSRDNEQFF. DNA of the CDR3: TGTGCCAGCAGCCCTTCGAGGGACAATGAGCAGTTCTTC. This chain links TRBV7-9 with TRBJ2-1; D possibly corresponds to TRBD2 (5 bases). Looked up from germline, CDR1 is SEHNR and CDR2 is FQNEAQ (reference sequence). Deletions cut 5 bases from V and 5 bases from J, with 10 bases between. The CDR3 has 13 amino acids.

The chain couples TRBV6-6 to TRBJ2-7; 8 bases line up with TRBD2. The germline CDR1 and CDR2 sequences are MNHNY and SVGAGI (reference sequence). With 5 bases clipped from V and 5 bases from J, the junction kept 5 bases outside the gene matches. The CDR3 extends over 13 amino acids. The CDR3 region has the DNA TGTGCCAGCAGTGCGGCGGGGGGCGACGAGCAGTACTTC. Its translation is CASSAAGGDEQYF.

The rearrangement links TRBV7-9 to TRBJ2-1, with 8 nucleotides matching TRBD1. The J segment lost 6 bases and the V segment lost 6 bases, leaving 13 bases of the junction unmatched. From germline, CDR1 is SEHNR and CDR2 FQNEAQ (reference sequence). This CDR3 spans 16 amino acids. CDR3 amino acids: CASSQSQGAYFNEQFF. In DNA, the CDR3 is TGTGCCAGCAGTCAAAGTCAGGGGGCGTATTTCAATGAGCAGTTCTTC.

The chain couples TRBV12-3 or TRBV12-4 to TRBJ2-7; 9 bases map to TRBD1. After removal of 5 bases from V and 5 bases from J, the junction contained 7 bases not matched to a gene. The CDR3 runs to 14 residues. CDR3 sequence: CASSRTGAGDEQYF. The CDR3 nucleotides read TGTGCCAGCAGTCGGACAGGGGCCGGCGACGAGCAGTACTTC.

The rearrangement joins TRBV6-2 or TRBV6-3 to TRBJ2-7, with D possibly matching TRBD2 (5 bases). Germline CDR1 reads MNHEY; CDR2 reads SVGEGT. Trimming shortened V by 6 bases and J by 6 bases, and 12 bases separated the two germline ends. CDR3 size: 12 residues. The CDR3 sequence is CASRRLSGEQYF. In nucleotides, the CDR3 is TGTGCCAGCAGGCGACTAAGCGGCGAGCAGTACTTC.

The chain links TRBV18 to TRBJ1-1; a possible D gene is TRBD1 (6 bases). Trimming took off 4 bases at V and 3 bases at J, with 6 bases between the two ends. CDR1 and CDR2 from the germline V gene are KGHSH and LQKENI. CDR3 length: 12 amino acids. CDR3 in DNA: TGTGCCAGCTCACAGGGGGACACTGAAGCTTTCTTT. Translation: CASSQGDTEAFF. Supplemented by reference TRBV18 and TRBJ1-1, the full variable domain reads NAGVMQNPRHLVRRRGQEARLRCSPMKGHSHVYWYRQLPEEGLKFMVYLQKENIIDESGMPKERFSAEFPKEGPSILRIQQVVRGDSAAYFCASSQGDTEAFFGQGTRLTVV.

This clonotype was seen only a few times. V and J are TRBV12-3 or TRBV12-4 and TRBJ2-3, with unresolved D. Deletions cut 3 bases from V and 6 bases from J, with 7 bases between. The CDR3 contains 12 residues. The CDR3 region has the DNA TGTGCCAGCAGTTTTTCAGCGGATACGCAGTATTTT. It encodes CASSFSADTQYF.

The V gene is TRBV30, the J gene TRBJ1-5; 9 bases match TRBD1. Germline lookup yields CDR1 GTSNPN and CDR2 SVGIG (reference sequence). The CDR3 runs to 15 residues. V was pared by 3 bases and J by 1 base, with 4 bases of the junction left unmatched. Here the CDR3 DNA reads TGTGCCTGGAGCTCCGGGACAGGGAGCAATCAGCCCCAGCATTTT. This encodes CAWSSGTGSNQPQHF.

The CDR3 region is CASSFAGDTQYF. DNA for the CDR3: TGTGCCAGCAGTTTTGCGGGAGATACGCAGTATTTT. The chain is built from TRBV12-3 or TRBV12-4 and TRBJ2-3; possible D gene TRBD2, 5 bases. The CDR3 sequence is 12 residues long. Trimming removed 3 bases at V and 5 bases at J, with 6 bases between.

Ten or more counts support this clonotype. The chain combines TRBV7-2 with TRBJ2-5; D not certain. CDR1 and CDR2 from the germline V gene are SGHTA and FQGNSA. This CDR3 contains 13 residues. V was cut by 1 base and J by 4 bases, with 7 bases left in between. CDR3 sequence (DNA): TGTGCCAGCAGCTTAGGAGGTGGAGAGACCCAGTACTTC. Its translation: CASSLGGGETQYF.

The chain joins TRBV29-1 to TRBJ2-7, with D tentatively TRBD1 (6 bases). The V gene lost 5 bases and the J gene lost 1 base, with 9 bases spanning the gap. This CDR3 is built from 12 residues. Germline V gene lookup returns CDR1 SQVTM and CDR2 ANQGSEA. The CDR3 DNA follows: TGCAGCGTTTTCGGACAGTCCTACGAGCAGTACTTC. It translates to CSVFGQSYEQYF.